Presented here are 20 T cell receptor beta chains from one specimen sequenced in a study of blood T cell repertoires in COVID-19. Measured with immunoSEQ multiplex PCR; TCRdb has only the in-frame clones, and not every one. The sample contains about 170,000 clones, around 74% of which appear only once. The sequencing sample was made of peripheral blood. Source of these receptors: a man in his 70s with acute or convalescent COVID-19.

The chain uses TRBV6-1 and TRBJ2-4; 7 bases agree with TRBD2. Per germline, CDR1 MNHNS and CDR2 SASEGT. After removal of 3 bases from V and 0 bases from J, the junction contained 2 bases not matched to a gene. This CDR3 is 15 amino acids long. The CDR3 loop reads CASSEVAGAKNIQYF. The CDR3 DNA reads TGTGCCAGCAGTGAGGTAGCGGGAGCCAAAAACATTCAGTACTTC.

V is TRBV25-1 and J is TRBJ2-5; D is perhaps TRBD2 (6 bases). CDR3 length: 14 residues. In germline, CDR1 is MGHDK, CDR2 SYGVNS. Deletions cut 4 bases from V and 1 base from J, with 10 bases between. The CDR3, as DNA: TGTGCCAGCAGTGTCGGGGGACCCCAAGAGACCCAGTACTTC. Residues: CASSVGGPQETQYF.

The chain combines TRBV4-1 with TRBJ1-1; D may be TRBD1 (5 bases). Germline-derived CDR1 and CDR2 are MGHRA and YSYEKL. V shed 1 base and J shed 0 bases, with 9 bases lying between them. CDR3 size: 15 residues. The CDR3, as DNA: TGCGCCAGCAGCCAAGGGGACTCGGTGAACACTGAAGCTTTCTTT. Translating gives CASSQGDSVNTEAFF.

The CDR3: CASGKPQNSPLHF. Written as DNA, the CDR3 is TGTGCCAGCGGTAAACCACAAAATTCACCCCTCCACTTT. V and J are TRBV7-9 and TRBJ1-6; the D is unclear. Germline CDR1 reads SEHNR; CDR2 reads FQNEAQ (reference sequence). The CDR3 contains 13 residues. Deletions cut 8 bases from V and 7 bases from J, with 12 bases between.

This clone was recorded only once. The V and J genes are TRBV6-5 and TRBJ1-5, with D tentatively TRBD1 (6 bases). Germline V gene sequence: CDR1 MNHEY, CDR2 SVGAGI. Between the trimmed V and J ends, which lost 6 bases and 2 bases, there was a span of 14 bases. CDR3 length equals 15 residues. This chain's CDR3 is CASSPGQYGNQPQHF. In DNA form, the CDR3 reads TGTGCCAGCAGCCCCGGACAGTACGGCAATCAGCCCCAGCATTTT.

This chain connects TRBV13 to TRBJ2-4, with D possibly being TRBD2 (5 bases). Germline assignment: CDR1 PRHDT and CDR2 FYEKMQ (reference sequence). The CDR3 extends over 14 amino acids. V was pared by 0 bases and J by 5 bases, with 8 bases between. Here the CDR3 reads CASSLGLGENIQYF. DNA of the CDR3: TGTGCCAGCAGCTTAGGACTAGGAGAAAACATTCAGTACTTC.

This chain joins TRBV19 and TRBJ2-1, with TRBD2 matching 10 bases. The germline V gene has CDR1 LNHDA and CDR2 SQIVND (reference sequence). Trimming removed 2 bases from V and 4 bases from J; junction bases left unmatched: 5. This CDR3 has 16 amino acids. The CDR3 reads CASSILAGASYNEQFF. The DNA of the CDR3 is TGTGCCAGTAGTATACTAGCGGGAGCGAGTTACAATGAGCAGTTCTTC.

The chain recombines TRBV6-5 with TRBJ1-4; no clear D. V was shortened by 5 bases and J by 8 bases, with 15 bases between the two germline ends. The germline CDR1 and CDR2 sequences are MNHEY and SVGAGI. The CDR3 covers 14 residues. The CDR3 loop reads CASSRQALGEKLFF. For the CDR3, the DNA is TGTGCCAGCAGTCGTCAGGCCCTTGGGGAAAAACTGTTTTTT.

This clone turned up a few times. This chain uses TRBV11-2 with TRBJ1-2; TRBD1 matches 10 bases. CDR1 is SGHAT and CDR2 is FQNNGV in the germline V gene. J gave up 8 bases and V 5 bases, and 5 bases lay outside the gene matches. The CDR3 covers 13 residues. The CDR3 spells CASSPDRGGGYTF. The CDR3 DNA reads TGTGCCAGCAGCCCGGACAGGGGGGGCGGCTACACCTTC. Drawing the rest from reference TRBV11-2 and TRBJ1-2, the complete variable domain is EAGVAQSPRYKIIEKRQSVAFWCNPISGHATLYWYQQILGQGPKLLIQFQNNGVVDDSQLPKDRFSAERLKGVDSTLKIQPAKLEDSAVYLCASSPDRGGGYTFGSGTRLTVV.

The chain is built from TRBV6-6 and TRBJ2-1, with 12 bases that match TRBD2. This CDR3 spans 16 amino acids. Per germline, CDR1 MNHNY and CDR2 SVGAGI (reference sequence). V lost 4 bases, J lost 6 bases, and 7 bases stayed unmatched. The CDR3 sequence: CASSSPTSGRGNEQFF. DNA for the CDR3: TGTGCCAGCAGTTCCCCGACTAGCGGGAGAGGCAATGAGCAGTTCTTC.

The chain combines TRBV6-5 with TRBJ2-1; 8 bases are shared with TRBD1. Germline assignment: CDR1 MNHEY and CDR2 SVGAGI. The CDR3 consists of 14 residues. V dropped 6 bases and J dropped 8; count of bases not matched to a gene: 9. Written as DNA, the CDR3 is TGTGCCAGCAGCGACAGGGGAGTGGGGGATGAGCAGTTCTTC. It translates to CASSDRGVGDEQFF.

The chain has TRBV5-1 and TRBJ2-3; 9 bases line up with TRBD2. The V segment lost 5 bases and the J segment 4 bases; nucleotides outside the gene matches: 8. This CDR3 is built from 15 residues. Germline lookup yields CDR1 SGHRS and CDR2 YFSETQ. As DNA, the CDR3 is TGCGCCAGCAGACCTCTAGCGGGGTTGGCAGATACGCAGTATTTT. Translation gives CASRPLAGLADTQYF.

The chain employs TRBV27 and TRBJ2-2; no definite D call. The V end was cut by 1 base, the J end by 6 bases, with 6 bases between. CDR1 is MNHEY, CDR2 SMNVEV, per germline (reference sequence). The CDR3 is 13 residues long. This CDR3 is CASSLLAAGELFF. The DNA of the CDR3 is TGTGCCAGCAGTTTATTGGCCGCCGGGGAGCTGTTTTTT.

This clone was seen a single time. This chain connects TRBV14 to TRBJ1-1; D is undetermined. Germline V gene sequence: CDR1 SGHDN, CDR2 FVKESK. V lost 1 base and J lost 0, with 3 bases in between. This CDR3 is built from 13 residues. CDR3 coding DNA: TGTGCCAGCAGCCAAGTCTTGAACACTGAAGCTTTCTTT. Encoded protein: CASSQVLNTEAFF.

This chain uses TRBV19 with TRBJ1-5, with 9 bases lining up with TRBD1. CDR1 and CDR2 (germline): LNHDA, SQIVND (reference sequence). This CDR3 is built from 15 residues. V gave up 5 bases and J gave up 4 bases; unmatched junction bases: 6. The CDR3 loop reads CASSFNDRGNQPQHF. The DNA for the CDR3 is TGTGCCAGTAGTTTCAATGACAGGGGGAATCAGCCCCAGCATTTT.

V is TRBV6-5 and J is TRBJ1-6, with D uncertain. Looked up from germline, CDR1 is MNHEY and CDR2 is SVGAGI. V was clipped by 10 bases and J by 1 base, with 11 bases between them. The CDR3 consists of 14 residues. The CDR3 loop is CAISTGSYNSPLHF. The DNA of the CDR3 is TGTGCCATCTCTACGGGGTCCTATAATTCACCCCTCCACTTT.

This chain connects TRBV2 to TRBJ2-7, with 7 nucleotides matching TRBD1. Trimming cost V 7 bases and J 7 bases; bases outside gene matches: 13. This CDR3 comprises 14 residues. Germline CDR1 and CDR2: SNHLY and FYNNEI. This CDR3 is CASMRAGGFPEQYF. The CDR3 nucleotides read TGTGCCAGCATGCGGGCAGGGGGTTTTCCGGAGCAGTACTTC.

The CDR3 DNA reads as TGTGCCAGCAGCCCAGACAGGGGGTTGGACAATGAGCAGTTCTTC. This sequence encodes CASSPDRGLDNEQFF. V gene TRBV5-5 combines with J gene TRBJ2-1, with 9 positions matching TRBD1. This CDR3 comprises 15 residues. Germline V lookup: CDR1 SGHKS, CDR2 YYEKEE (reference sequence). Trimming removed 4 bases from V and 5 bases from J; junction bases left unmatched: 7.

The V and J genes are TRBV2 and TRBJ2-6, with D hard to call. The V and J ends lost 1 base and 1 base respectively, with 8 bases between them. Germline assignment: CDR1 SNHLY and CDR2 FYNNEI. CDR3 length: 16 amino acids. Written as DNA, the CDR3 is TGTGCCAGCAGTGAAGGAATTCGGTCTGGGGCCAACGTCCTGACTTTC. Its translation is CASSEGIRSGANVLTF.

V is TRBV15 and J is TRBJ2-5, with D possibly being TRBD2 (5 bases). This CDR3 has 13 residues. With 0 bases removed from V and 5 bases from J, the gap between germline ends came to 7 bases. Per germline, CDR1 LNHNV and CDR2 YYDKDF (reference sequence). CDR3 region: CATSREKRETQYF. The CDR3 DNA is TGTGCCACCAGCAGAGAAAAGCGGGAGACCCAGTACTTC. The complete variable domain, with remaining parts taken from reference TRBV15 and TRBJ2-5, reads DAMVIQNPRYQVTQFGKPVTLSCSQTLNHNVMYWYQQKSSQAPKLLFHYYDKDFNNEADTPDNFQSRRPNTSFCFLDIRSPGLGDTAMYLCATSREKRETQYFGPGTRLLVL.